The TCR beta chain under discussion was sequenced for a study of read filtering for tumor transcriptome and immune sequencing. Study in general: TCR-mapped reads were about 4.05 to 10.27 million with IR-seq versus roughly 80 to 1,300 with RNA-seq.

Broader study findings: Without single-read clonotypes, shared clonotype proportions correlated more between IR-seq and RNA-seq.

Bone marrow was sampled from every patient at the time of active disease. From approximately 430 ng of RNA, a library with molecular barcoded alpha/delta and beta/gamma adaptors was made. MiXCR was run by TCRdb on the reads, yielding one entry per CDR3 protein. The sample has 40,000 or so distinct CDR3 sequences, about 14% seen once. The table lists this clonotype with many counts. Its target is not known. The clonotype originates from a donor aged 40 or over with multiple myeloma. Sequenced input: a population of CD138-negative cells sorted from bone marrow.

CDR3 in amino acids: CASSLALGRYSNQPQHF. Written as DNA, the CDR3 is TGTGCCAGCAGCTTAGCGTTGGGCAGATATAGCAATCAGCCCCAGCATTTT. The V call is TRBV7-2, the J call TRBJ1-5, with D unresolved. V lost 0 bases, J lost 0 bases, and 12 bases lay in between. This CDR3 region has 17 residues. Germline lookup yields CDR1 SGHTA and CDR2 FQGNSA.